The clone carrying this TCR beta chain turned up a few times. Its antigen is undetermined. Breast cancer patients provided tissue from their axillary draining lymph nodes. The data stem from a study of breast tumors, draining lymph nodes, adjacent tissues. From the multiplex PCR reads, TCRdb called clonotypes with MiXCR, one entry per CDR3 protein. The sample holds 290,000 or so distinct CDR3 sequences, 30% seen once. The germline V gene encodes CDR1 MNHEY and CDR2 SVGEGT. The CDR3 spans 13 residues. The V end was cut by 5 bases, the J end by 7 bases, with 12 bases between. Study findings and constraints: Luminal-like breast cancer showed significantly greater tumor-nontumor repertoire similarity than basal-like breast cancer did. Tumor TCR diversity was below lymph nodes but above nontumor tissue. Data fit most tumor T cells coming from lymph node, expanding in tumor.

The TCR was taken from a female donor with breast cancer. Some clones in this sample may be carry-over from other donors' samples. The chain combines TRBV6-2 or TRBV6-3 with TRBJ2-4; D perhaps matches TRBD1 (6 bases). The sequenced sample consisted of axillary lymph node tissue. The CDR3 region is CASSIDRRNIQYF. The CDR3 bases are TGTGCCAGCAGTATTGACAGGAGGAACATTCAGTACTTC.